What follows are 22 T cell receptor beta chains derived from one specimen sequenced in a study of Ad26.COV2.S vaccination and SARS-CoV-2 variants. The protocol was immunoSEQ multiplex PCR, while the TCRdb copy is restricted to in-frame clones and leaves out a portion. In the table there are 300,000 to 400,000 clones, around 90% of which are singletons. Treatment meaning: around 19 received Ad26.COV2.S at low or high dose, single or two shots; roughly 5 received placebo; per-sample allocation not given. Sampling happened 63 days after the first vaccine or placebo injection. The sequencing used peripheral blood, collected in a trial of Ad26.COV2.S vaccine versus placebo. Every receptor here comes from a person aged 18 to 65 who received the Ad26.COV2.S COVID-19 vaccine or a placebo.

The V gene is TRBV5-1, the J gene TRBJ1-1; D is ambiguous. The V end lost 0 bases, the J end lost 1 base, and 7 bases lay between the germline ends. The CDR3 is made up of 14 amino acids. Germline assignment: CDR1 SGHRS and CDR2 YFSETQ. The CDR3 DNA reads TGCGCCAGCAGCTTGGCCCCAGCGAACACTGAAGCTTTCTTT. Translation: CASSLAPANTEAFF.

The table lists this clone with a few counts. V gene TRBV5-1 combines with J gene TRBJ2-3; D remains ambiguous. The CDR3 runs to 16 residues. V was clipped by 2 bases and J by 5 bases, with 18 bases between them. Germline V gene lookup returns CDR1 SGHRS and CDR2 YFSETQ. In DNA form, the CDR3 reads TGCGCCAGCAGCTTAAACGGACCAAACTCTAGAGATACGCAGTATTTT. Its protein is CASSLNGPNSRDTQYF.

The rearrangement uses TRBV6-5 and TRBJ1-1; weak D call: TRBD1 (5 bases). Germline lookup yields CDR1 MNHEY and CDR2 SVGAGI. The CDR3 loop spans 15 amino acids. V was clipped by 0 bases and J by 8 bases, with 16 bases between them. The CDR3 loop reads CASSYSMGRQTEAFF. The CDR3 coding sequence is TGTGCCAGCAGTTACTCGATGGGGAGACAGACGGAAGCTTTCTTT.

The genes are TRBV19 and TRBJ1-5; tentative D call: TRBD1 (6 bases). The CDR3 extends over 14 amino acids. Germline lookup yields CDR1 LNHDA and CDR2 SQIVND (reference sequence). V was trimmed by 7 bases and J by 3 bases, leaving 13 bases between them. The CDR3 reads CASIKQGFNQPQHF. Here the CDR3 DNA reads TGTGCCAGTATCAAACAGGGTTTCAATCAGCCCCAGCATTTT.

This clone was detected only a few times. The rearrangement joins TRBV6-5 to TRBJ1-2; D is uncertain. Germline V CDR1 and CDR2: MNHEY, SVGAGI. The CDR3 loop spans 13 amino acids. With 0 bases removed from V and 4 bases from J, the gap between germline ends came to 6 bases. The DNA for the CDR3 is TGTGCCAGCAGTTACTCCCGGACCTATGGCTACACCTTC. Protein product: CASSYSRTYGYTF.

The V call is TRBV5-1, the J call TRBJ2-7; D gene unclear. In germline, CDR1 is SGHRS, CDR2 YFSETQ. The CDR3 length is 17 residues. V shed 0 bases and J shed 4 bases, with 20 bases lying between them. The CDR3 DNA reads as TGCGCCAGCAGCTTGGCCCCAGGTGCCCGTCTGGGTTACGAGCAGTACTTC. Protein sequence: CASSLAPGARLGYEQYF.

This clone was seen more than once but under ten times. The chain couples TRBV9 to TRBJ2-3, with 7 bases aligning to TRBD2. Germline CDR1 is SGDLS and CDR2 is YYNGEE. The CDR3 is 15 amino acids. V was pared by 4 bases and J by 2 bases, with 7 bases of the junction left unmatched. The DNA of the CDR3 is TGTGCCAGCAGCCCGGGACTAAAAACCACAGATACGCAGTATTTT. Its protein is CASSPGLKTTDTQYF.

The chain joins TRBV20-1 to TRBJ2-7; D not resolved. Per the germline V gene, CDR1 is DFQATT and CDR2 is SNEGSKA (reference sequence). Trimming stripped 3 bases from V and 2 bases from J, with 11 bases between. There are 13 residues in the CDR3. CDR3 protein: CSASGGPTYEQYF. CDR3 in DNA: TGCAGTGCTAGTGGTGGGCCTACCTACGAGCAGTACTTC.

The chain carries TRBV6-6 and TRBJ1-2; 7 bases fit TRBD1. The ends lost 6 bases at V and 4 bases at J; junction bases unmatched: 14. Germline CDR1 MNHNY, CDR2 SVGAGI (reference sequence). This CDR3 is built from 16 residues. CDR3 loop: CASSPAGGDRPYGYTF. CDR3 in DNA: TGTGCCAGCAGCCCTGCGGGGGGGGACAGACCCTATGGCTACACCTTC.

This sequence joins TRBV13 and TRBJ1-2, with TRBD1 as a possible D gene (6 bases). The CDR3 has 14 residues. V lost 5 bases and J lost 4, with 14 bases in between. Germline CDR1 PRHDT, CDR2 FYEKMQ (reference sequence). CDR3 protein: CASSHRGAVYGYTF. DNA of the CDR3: TGTGCCAGCAGCCACCGGGGGGCCGTCTATGGCTACACCTTC.

This chain joins TRBV6-5 and TRBJ2-7, with D possibly matching TRBD1 (6 bases). This CDR3 is 14 amino acids long. Between the trimmed V and J ends, which lost 5 bases and 4 bases, there was a span of 15 bases. Germline V gives CDR1 MNHEY, CDR2 SVGAGI. CDR3 sequence (DNA): TGTGCCAGCAGTCCAACCTCAGGGGTGTACGAGCAGTACTTC. This gives the protein CASSPTSGVYEQYF.

The rearrangement links TRBV12-3 or TRBV12-4 to TRBJ1-6; 8 nucleotides line up with TRBD1. The CDR3 length is 13 residues. V shed 4 bases, J shed 7 bases, and the junction held 0 bases outside the gene matches. CDR3 DNA: TGTGCCAGCAGTTGGACAGGGAATTCACCCCTCCACTTT. This sequence encodes CASSWTGNSPLHF.

The chain couples TRBV14 to TRBJ2-2, with 10 bases fitting TRBD1. The CDR3 consists of 18 residues. Per germline, CDR1 SGHDN and CDR2 FVKESK. V shed 0 bases, J shed 5 bases, and the junction held 9 bases outside the gene matches. The CDR3 region is CASSQEWRTGGLTGELFF. The DNA for the CDR3 is TGTGCCAGCAGCCAAGAGTGGAGGACAGGGGGTTTGACCGGGGAGCTGTTTTTT. The full variable domain, rest sourced from reference TRBV14 and TRBJ2-2, is EAGVTQFPSHSVIEKGQTVTLRCDPISGHDNLYWYRRVMGKEIKFLLHFVKESKQDESGMPNNRFLAERTGGTYSTLKVQPAELEDSGVYFCASSQEWRTGGLTGELFFGEGSRLTVL.

The chain has TRBV6-1 and TRBJ2-2, with 7 bases that match TRBD2. V lost 2 bases and J lost 4; bases outside the gene matches: 4. CDR1 and CDR2 from the germline V gene are MNHNS and SASEGT. The CDR3 extends over 15 amino acids. The CDR3 is CASSEMGGSTGELFF. CDR3 DNA: TGTGCCAGCAGTGAAATGGGGGGGAGCACCGGGGAGCTGTTTTTT.

V is TRBV5-8 and J is TRBJ1-2; D not resolved. This CDR3 has 13 amino acids. V was trimmed by 0 bases and J by 8 bases, leaving 11 bases between them. Per the germline V gene, CDR1 is SGHTS and CDR2 is YDEGEE. The chain's CDR3 is CASSLVQTVGYTF. CDR3 DNA sequence: TGTGCCAGCAGCTTGGTCCAGACTGTGGGCTACACCTTC.

The rearrangement joins TRBV7-3 to TRBJ1-1; D perhaps matches TRBD1 (6 bases). Trimming pared 5 bases from V and 1 base from J, leaving 14 bases between. Germline V gene lookup returns CDR1 SGHTA and CDR2 FQGTGA. The CDR3 loop spans 15 amino acids. As DNA, the CDR3 is TGTGCCAGCAGCCCCGTCGCGGGGGCGAACACTGAAGCTTTCTTT. Translation: CASSPVAGANTEAFF.

V usage is TRBV18 and J usage is TRBJ1-1, with D maybe TRBD1 (5 bases). CDR1 KGHSH and CDR2 LQKENI come from the germline V gene. This CDR3 is 15 amino acids long. Trimming removed 4 bases from V and 7 bases from J, with 19 bases in between. The CDR3 here is CASSQETDLFGEAFF. The CDR3 coding sequence is TGTGCCAGCTCACAAGAGACAGACTTATTCGGTGAAGCTTTCTTT. Combining the CDR3 with reference TRBV18 and TRBJ1-1 gives the whole variable domain NAGVMQNPRHLVRRRGQEARLRCSPMKGHSHVYWYRQLPEEGLKFMVYLQKENIIDESGMPKERFSAEFPKEGPSILRIQQVVRGDSAAYFCASSQETDLFGEAFFGQGTRLTVV.

The gene calls are TRBV28 and TRBJ1-6; D gene uncertain. This CDR3 contains 13 residues. Trimming stripped 6 bases from V and 4 bases from J, with 7 bases between. Germline V lookup: CDR1 MDHEN, CDR2 SYDVKM. The CDR3 DNA sequence: TGTGCCAGCAGCGGACGGTATAATTCACCCCTCCACTTT. Translated, it gives CASSGRYNSPLHF.

The rearrangement links TRBV5-1 to TRBJ1-3; D gene uncertain. This CDR3 contains 15 residues. CDR1 and CDR2 (germline): SGHRS, YFSETQ. Trimming left V 0 bases short and J 0 bases short, with 7 bases between. The CDR3 reads CASSLGGNSGNTIYF. The CDR3, as DNA: TGCGCCAGCAGCTTGGGCGGCAACTCTGGAAACACCATATATTTT. Filled out from reference TRBV5-1 and TRBJ1-3, the complete variable domain reads KAGVTQTPRYLIKTRGQQVTLSCSPISGHRSVSWYQQTPGQGLQFLFEYFSETQRNKGNFPGRFSGRQFSNSRSEMNVSTLELGDSALYLCASSLGGNSGNTIYFGEGSWLTVV.

The chain is built from TRBV4-3 and TRBJ2-2; D is unresolved. This CDR3 contains 12 residues. Germline V gene lookup returns CDR1 LGHNA and CDR2 YSLEER. V was trimmed by 4 bases and J by 5 bases, leaving 5 bases between them. The CDR3 DNA sequence: TGCGCCAGCAGCCTCGAAACCGGGGAGCTGTTTTTT. It is translated as CASSLETGELFF.

The V call is TRBV7-3, the J call TRBJ1-1; 8 bases map to TRBD1. The germline CDR1 and CDR2 sequences are SGHTA and FQGTGA. V dropped 4 bases and J dropped 0; count of bases not matched to a gene: 7. The CDR3 has 16 amino acids. The DNA of the CDR3 is TGTGCCAGCAGCTCGGACAGGGTTTACATGAACACTGAAGCTTTCTTT. This gives the protein CASSSDRVYMNTEAFF.

V and J are TRBV20-1 and TRBJ1-2, with D maybe TRBD1 (5 bases). The CDR3 is 13 residues long. Trimming took off 3 bases at V and 4 bases at J, with 12 bases between the two ends. Germline CDR1 reads DFQATT; CDR2 reads SNEGSKA (reference sequence). The CDR3 loop reads CSASVGALYGYTF. The CDR3, as DNA: TGCAGTGCTAGTGTTGGGGCTCTCTATGGCTACACCTTC.